This T cell receptor beta chain was documented in a study of cytomegalovirus exposure and HLA in healthy donors. On this clone: Its antigen is still unknown.

The V segment lost 0 bases and the J segment 4 bases; nucleotides outside the gene matches: 7. CDR1 is SGDLS and CDR2 is YYNGEE in the germline V gene. The CDR3 has 17 amino acids. Sequenced by immunoSEQ multiplex PCR; TCRdb stores in-frame clones only, minus some. This table has some 60,000 clones, approximately 96% appearing once. Study observations and caveats: Across donors, most TCRs were seen rarely, yet some public ones were widespread. Reports indicated that the classifier achieved high specificity and sensitivity in diagnosing cytomegalovirus status.

This clonotype originated in a man between 18 and 29 years old in good health and CMV-seronegative. This chain links TRBV9 with TRBJ2-2; 9 positions match TRBD1. The source material was PBMCs. In nucleotides, the CDR3 is TGTGCCAGCAGCGTAGTGGGGACAGGGCTGGGCACCGGGGAGCTGTTTTTT. It codes for CASSVVGTGLGTGELFF.